A selection of T cell receptor beta chains follows, all from one sample in a study of blood T cell repertoires in COVID-19. The repertoire was sequenced with immunoSEQ multiplex PCR; TCRdb's copy has only in-frame clones and lacks some. Of some 350,000 clones listed, around nine tenths are singletons. The sequenced material came from peripheral blood. These receptors were taken from an older woman with COVID-19, enrolled during active disease. Both conserved end residues are part of each CDR3. D genes are given only for firm matches. Where a row states a size, it is once, few, many or the class of an expanded clone; other rows omit it.

14 NA TRBJ1-1 NA TRBV5-6 TGTGCCAGCAGCTTGCGGGGGGAGGACACTGAAGCTTTCTTT CASSLRGEDTEAFF
18 NA TRBJ1-2 TRBD1 TRBV23-1 TGCGCCAGCAGTCATGTTGTTGACAGGGTGAAATTTAACTATGGCTACACCTTC CASSHVVDRVKFNYGYTF
17 NA TRBJ2-3 TRBD2 TRBV4-1 TGCGCCAGCAGCCGAGAGTGGACTAGCGGGGGGGAAGATACGCAGTATTTT CASSREWTSGGEDTQYF
18 NA TRBJ1-2 TRBD1 TRBV5-8 TGTGCCAGCAGCCTAATCCGGTGGACAGGGGATCTGGTCTATGGCTACACCTTC CASSLIRWTGDLVYGYTF
16 NA TRBJ1-1 TRBD1 TRBV4-3 TGCGCCAGCAGCCAAGACCGGACAGGTATGAACACTGAAGCTTTCTTT CASSQDRTGMNTEAFF
14 NA TRBJ1-6 NA TRBV5-1 TGCGCCAGCAGCTTGGGCAGGGATAATTCACCCCTCCACTTT CASSLGRDNSPLHF
11 NA TRBJ1-2 NA TRBV6-4 TGTGCCAGCAGTGACTGGAGGGGCTACACCTTC CASSDWRGYTF
15 NA TRBJ2-3 TRBD2 TRBV2 TGTGCCAGCTTGCTAGCGGGGGGCTCCAGGGATACGCAGTATTTT CASLLAGGSRDTQYF
14 NA TRBJ1-4 NA TRBV9 TGTGCCAGCAGCGAGGCACAGGGTTTCGAAAAACTGTTTTTT CASSEAQGFEKLFF
15 NA TRBJ1-2 NA TRBV4-1 TGCGCCAGCAGCCAAGATCTGAGGGGGTCAAGTGGCTACACCTTC CASSQDLRGSSGYTF
16 few TRBJ1-1 TRBD1 TRBV25-1 TGTGCCAGCAGTGAATTTACAGGGGGCATGAACACTGAAGCTTTCTTT CASSEFTGGMNTEAFF
15 NA TRBJ1-4 NA TRBV4-2 TGTGCCAGCAGCCAAGGGTGGAGGAATGATGAAAAACTGTTTTTT CASSQGWRNDEKLFF
14 few TRBJ1-2 NA TRBV21-1 TGTGCCAGCAGCAAGAGGATCCGGATTTTGAGCTACACCTTC CASSKRIRILSYTF
12 once TRBJ1-4 NA TRBV9 TGTGCCAGCAGTGGGGAGGGGGAAAAACTGTTTTTT CASSGEGEKLFF
13 NA TRBJ1-1 NA TRBV2 TGTGCCAGCAGCTTCAGGGGAGGGACTGAAGCTTTCTTT CASSFRGGTEAFF
11 once TRBJ1-1 NA TRBV20-1 TGCAGTGCCCCCGACGGTTACAGGGCTTTCTTT CSAPDGYRAFF
16 NA TRBJ1-1 NA TRBV9 TGTGCCAGCAGCCCAGGAGGAGGACTCTTTGACCACGAAGCTTTCTTT CASSPGGGLFDHEAFF
13 NA TRBJ1-2 TRBD1 TRBV2 TGTGCCAGTACCGGACAGGTGGGCTATGGCTACACCTTC CASTGQVGYGYTF
13 NA TRBJ1-2 TRBD1 TRBV2 TGTGCCAGCAGTGCTACAGGGGTGAATGGCTACACCTTC CASSATGVNGYTF
17 NA TRBJ1-3 TRBD1 TRBV9 TGTGCCAGCAGCCCCCGGACAGGGGAAGTCGCCGGAAACACCATATATTTT CASSPRTGEVAGNTIYF
13 NA TRBJ1-6 TRBD1 TRBV27 TGTGCCAGCAGTTTAGGGACAGGGGGTTCCCTCCACTTT CASSLGTGGSLHF
12 NA TRBJ2-7 TRBD1 TRBV2 TGTGCCAGCAGTGGTTCAGGGGGCGAGCAGTACTTC CASSGSGGEQYF
11 NA TRBJ1-1 NA TRBV11-2 TGTGCCAGCAGTCGAGCTTCTGAAGCTTTCTTT CASSRASEAFF
15 NA TRBJ1-1 TRBD1 TRBV7-9 TGTGCCAGCAGCTCACCCAGGGGGTTTAACACTGAAGCTTTCTTT CASSSPRGFNTEAFF
14 NA TRBJ2-7 NA TRBV10-2 TGCGCCAGCAGTGAGTGGCGGCGCTCCTACGAGCAGTACTTC CASSEWRRSYEQYF
15 NA TRBJ2-4 TRBD2 TRBV5-6 TGTGCCAGCAGTTCCGGACTAGCGGCCAAAAACATTCAGTACTTC CASSSGLAAKNIQYF
14 NA TRBJ1-1 TRBD1 TRBV20-1 TGCAGTGCTAGTCCGGCAGGGGGGATCACTGAAGCTTTCTTT CSASPAGGITEAFF
13 NA TRBJ1-2 NA TRBV28 TGTGCCAGCCTTCCGGGGTTAGCCTATGGCTACACCTTC CASLPGLAYGYTF
15 few TRBJ2-7 TRBD1 TRBV10-1 TGCGCCAGCAGTGAGTCGTGGAAGGGGGCTGGCGAGCAGTACTTC CASSESWKGAGEQYF
17 NA TRBJ2-7 TRBD1 TRBV28 TGTGCCAGCAGCCTCCCCGGACAGGGGGGCCCTTCCTACGAGCAGTACTTC CASSLPGQGGPSYEQYF
16 NA TRBJ2-1 TRBD2 TRBV24-1 TGTGCCACCAGTGCCCCTCGGGGGGATGCCTACAATGAGCAGTTCTTC CATSAPRGDAYNEQFF
14 once TRBJ1-6 TRBD1 TRBV6-1 TGTGCCAGCAGTGAGGCAGGGGGCGTTTCACCCCTCCACTTT CASSEAGGVSPLHF
12 NA TRBJ1-1 TRBD1 TRBV29-1 TGCAGCGCCGACAGGGTCGGCACTGAAGCTTTCTTT CSADRVGTEAFF
14 NA TRBJ1-2 NA TRBV18 TGTGCCAGCTCACCACTCAGGACTAACTATGGCTACACCTTC CASSPLRTNYGYTF
16 NA TRBJ1-4 TRBD1 TRBV5-1 TGCGCCAGCAGCTTGGCCCCGGCAGGGGGGAATGAAAAACTGTTTTTT CASSLAPAGGNEKLFF